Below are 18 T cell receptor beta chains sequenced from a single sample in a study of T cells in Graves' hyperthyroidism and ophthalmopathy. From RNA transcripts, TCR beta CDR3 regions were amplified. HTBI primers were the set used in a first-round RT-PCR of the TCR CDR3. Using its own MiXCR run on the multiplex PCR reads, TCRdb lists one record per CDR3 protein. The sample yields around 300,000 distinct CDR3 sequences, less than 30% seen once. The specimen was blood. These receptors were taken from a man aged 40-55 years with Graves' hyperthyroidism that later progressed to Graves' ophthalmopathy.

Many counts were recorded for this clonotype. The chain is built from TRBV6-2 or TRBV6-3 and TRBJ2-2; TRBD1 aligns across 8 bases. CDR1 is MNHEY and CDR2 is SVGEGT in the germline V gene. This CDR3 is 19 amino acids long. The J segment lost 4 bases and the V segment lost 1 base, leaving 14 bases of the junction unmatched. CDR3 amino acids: CASSYYRTGYPDVTGELFF. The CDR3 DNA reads TGTGCCAGCAGTTACTATAGGACAGGGTATCCCGACGTCACCGGGGAGCTGTTTTTT.

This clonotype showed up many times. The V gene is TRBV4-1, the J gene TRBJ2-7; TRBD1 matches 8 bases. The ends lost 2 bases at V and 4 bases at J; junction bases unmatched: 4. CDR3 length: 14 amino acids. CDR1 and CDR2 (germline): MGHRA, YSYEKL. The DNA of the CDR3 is TGCGCCAGCAGCCAAAGACAGGGGTGGTACGAGCAGTACTTC. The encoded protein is CASSQRQGWYEQYF.

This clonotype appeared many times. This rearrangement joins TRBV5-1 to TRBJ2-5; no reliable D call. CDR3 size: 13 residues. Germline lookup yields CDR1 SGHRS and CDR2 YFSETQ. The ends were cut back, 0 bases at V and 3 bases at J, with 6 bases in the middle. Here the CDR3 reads CASSLVWKETQYF. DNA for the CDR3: TGCGCCAGCAGCTTGGTATGGAAAGAGACCCAGTACTTC.

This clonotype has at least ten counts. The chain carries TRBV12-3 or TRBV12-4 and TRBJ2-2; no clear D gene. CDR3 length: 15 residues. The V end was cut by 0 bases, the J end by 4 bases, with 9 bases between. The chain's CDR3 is CASSLAVVSTGELFF. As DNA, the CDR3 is TGTGCCAGCAGTTTAGCGGTCGTTTCCACCGGGGAGCTGTTTTTT.

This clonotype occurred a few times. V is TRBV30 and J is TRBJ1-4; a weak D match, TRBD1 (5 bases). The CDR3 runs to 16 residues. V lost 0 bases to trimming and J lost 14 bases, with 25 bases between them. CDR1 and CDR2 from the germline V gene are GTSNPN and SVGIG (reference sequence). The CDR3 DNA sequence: TGTGCCTGGAGTGTACAGCAGGGCGGAGTTCGCACTAATCTGTTTTTT. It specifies CAWSVQQGGVRTNLFF.

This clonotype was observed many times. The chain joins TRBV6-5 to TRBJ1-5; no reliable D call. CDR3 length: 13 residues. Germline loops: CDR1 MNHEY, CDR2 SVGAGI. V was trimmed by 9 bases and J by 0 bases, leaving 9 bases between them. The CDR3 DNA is TGTGCCAGTACCGATTATAGCAATCAGCCCCAGCATTTT. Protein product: CASTDYSNQPQHF.

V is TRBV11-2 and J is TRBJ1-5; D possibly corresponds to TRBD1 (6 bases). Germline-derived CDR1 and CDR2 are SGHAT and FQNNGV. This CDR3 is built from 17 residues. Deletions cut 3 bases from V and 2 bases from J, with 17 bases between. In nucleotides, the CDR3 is TGTGCCAGCAGCTTGATCTTTACAGGGTTAGGCAATCAGCCCCAGCATTTT. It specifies CASSLIFTGLGNQPQHF.

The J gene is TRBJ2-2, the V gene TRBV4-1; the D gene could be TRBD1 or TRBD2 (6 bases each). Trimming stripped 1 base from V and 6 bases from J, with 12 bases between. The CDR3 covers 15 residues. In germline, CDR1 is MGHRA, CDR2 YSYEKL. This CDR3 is CASSQATGRSGELFF. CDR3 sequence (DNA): TGCGCCAGCAGCCAAGCAACAGGGAGGTCCGGGGAGCTGTTTTTT.

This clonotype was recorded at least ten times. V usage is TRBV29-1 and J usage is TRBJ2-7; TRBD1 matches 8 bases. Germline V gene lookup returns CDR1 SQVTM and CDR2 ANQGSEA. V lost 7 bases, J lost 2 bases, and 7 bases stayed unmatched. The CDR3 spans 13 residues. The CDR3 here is CSAGDRRTYEQYF. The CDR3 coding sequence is TGCAGCGCTGGGGACAGGCGGACCTACGAGCAGTACTTC.

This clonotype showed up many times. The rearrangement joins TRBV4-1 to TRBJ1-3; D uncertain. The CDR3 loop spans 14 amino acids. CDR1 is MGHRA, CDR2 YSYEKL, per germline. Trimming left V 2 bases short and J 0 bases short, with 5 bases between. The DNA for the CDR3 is TGCGCCAGCAGCCAAATTCCCTCTGGAAACACCATATATTTT. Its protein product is CASSQIPSGNTIYF.

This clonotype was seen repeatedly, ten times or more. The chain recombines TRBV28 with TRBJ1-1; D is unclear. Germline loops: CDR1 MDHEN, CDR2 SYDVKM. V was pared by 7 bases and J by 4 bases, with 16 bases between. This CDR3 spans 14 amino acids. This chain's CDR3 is CASTGIRHPTEAFF. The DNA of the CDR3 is TGTGCCAGCACGGGGATTAGGCATCCCACTGAAGCTTTCTTT. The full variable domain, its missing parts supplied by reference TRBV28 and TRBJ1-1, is DVKVTQSSRYLVKRTGEKVFLECVQDMDHENMFWYRQDPGLGLRLIYFSYDVKMKEKGDIPEGYSVSREKKERFSLILESASTNQTSMYLCASTGIRHPTEAFFGQGTRLTVV.

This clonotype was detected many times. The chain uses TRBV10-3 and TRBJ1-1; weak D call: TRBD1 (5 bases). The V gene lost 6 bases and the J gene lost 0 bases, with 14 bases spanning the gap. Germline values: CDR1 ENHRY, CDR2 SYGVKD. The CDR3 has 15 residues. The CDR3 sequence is CAIRGRDGMNTEAFF. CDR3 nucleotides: TGTGCCATCAGAGGACGGGACGGTATGAACACTGAAGCTTTCTTT.

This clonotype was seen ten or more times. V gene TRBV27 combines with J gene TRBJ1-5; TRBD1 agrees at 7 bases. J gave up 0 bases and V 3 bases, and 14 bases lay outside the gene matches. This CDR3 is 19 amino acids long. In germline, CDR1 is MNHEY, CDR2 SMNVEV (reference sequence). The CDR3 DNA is TGTGCCAGCAGTTTGTATCCAACGGGACAGCTCCATAGCAATCAGCCCCAGCATTTT. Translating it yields CASSLYPTGQLHSNQPQHF.

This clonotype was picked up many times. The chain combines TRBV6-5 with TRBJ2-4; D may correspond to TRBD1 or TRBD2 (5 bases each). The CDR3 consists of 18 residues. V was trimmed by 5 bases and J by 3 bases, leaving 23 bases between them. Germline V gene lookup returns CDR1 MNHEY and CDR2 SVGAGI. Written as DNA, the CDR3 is TGTGCCAGCAGTCGATCCGGGACGACAAAAGTTGACAAAAACATTCAGTACTTC. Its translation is CASSRSGTTKVDKNIQYF.

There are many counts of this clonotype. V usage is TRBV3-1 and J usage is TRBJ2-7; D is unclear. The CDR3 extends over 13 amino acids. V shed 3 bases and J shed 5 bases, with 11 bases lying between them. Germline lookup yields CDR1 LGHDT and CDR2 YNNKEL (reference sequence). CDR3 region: CASSHGWPDEQYF. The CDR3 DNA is TGTGCCAGCAGCCACGGGTGGCCGGACGAGCAGTACTTC.

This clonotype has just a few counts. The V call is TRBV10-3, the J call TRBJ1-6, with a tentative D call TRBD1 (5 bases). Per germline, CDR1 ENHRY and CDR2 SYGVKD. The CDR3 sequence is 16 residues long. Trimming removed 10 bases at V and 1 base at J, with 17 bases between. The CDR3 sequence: CATTGTQGSYNSPLHF. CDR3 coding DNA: TGTGCCACCACCGGGACCCAGGGTTCCTATAATTCACCCCTCCACTTT.

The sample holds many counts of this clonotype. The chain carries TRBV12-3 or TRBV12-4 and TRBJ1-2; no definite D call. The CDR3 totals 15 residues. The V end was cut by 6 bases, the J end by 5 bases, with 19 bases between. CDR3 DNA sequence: TGTGCCAGCAGCCCTATGGGGTCAGACGGGTATGGCTACACCTTC. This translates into CASSPMGSDGYGYTF.

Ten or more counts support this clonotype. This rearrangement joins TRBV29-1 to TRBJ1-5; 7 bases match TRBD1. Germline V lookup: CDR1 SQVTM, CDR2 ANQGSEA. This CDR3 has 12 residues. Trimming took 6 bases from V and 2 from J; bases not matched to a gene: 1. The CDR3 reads CSVGTGNQPQHF. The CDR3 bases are TGCAGCGTGGGGACAGGCAATCAGCCCCAGCATTTT.